Listed below are T cell receptor beta chains from one sample, sequenced in a study of blood T cells in healthy people across ages. TCRdb recomputed calls from the 5' RACE reads with MiXCR, one row per CDR3 protein. The sample yields hundreds of thousands of distinct CDR3 sequences, 40% to 50% seen once. Source material: blood. All receptors derive from a man aged 55 to 70 in good health. Each CDR3 is given with its conserved first and last residue. A D gene is named only where the DNA matches it firmly. A clone size is listed for some rows: how often the clone was seen (once, few, many), or a class if it is expanded.

TRBJ1-4,TRBD1,few,TRBV27,TGTGCCTTTGGGACAGAAGCAACTAATGAAAAACTGTTTTTT,CAFGTEATNEKLFF
TRBJ2-3,.,.,TRBV6-2/TRBV6-3,TGTGCCAGCAGTCTCCAGGGGGGACTATCGGCAGATACGCAGTATTTT,CASSLQGGLSADTQYF
TRBJ1-1,.,.,TRBV4-3,TGCGCCAGCAGCCAAGACCCCAGGGAGTCTGAAGCTTTCTTT,CASSQDPRESEAFF
TRBJ1-5,.,.,TRBV6-6,TGTGCCGCATCCACGGGGCATGACAAGACTCAGCCCCAGCATTTT,CAASTGHDKTQPQHF
TRBJ2-7,TRBD1,.,TRBV30,TGTGCCTGGAGTGACCCGGACAGGGGGGACGAGCAGTACTTC,CAWSDPDRGDEQYF
TRBJ2-1,TRBD2,few,TRBV19,TGTGCCAGTAGTCCGCGGACTAGCGGGGTCTCCTACAATGAGCAGTTCTTC,CASSPRTSGVSYNEQFF
TRBJ2-1,TRBD2,.,TRBV2,TGTGCCAGCAGTGATAGCGGGGGGGCAAGGGAGCAGTTCTTC,CASSDSGGAREQFF
TRBJ2-3,TRBD2,.,TRBV7-2,TGTGCCAGCAGCCTACTAGCGGGGGGGACTACACCAGATACGCAGTATTTT,CASSLLAGGTTPDTQYF
TRBJ2-7,.,.,TRBV6-2/TRBV6-3,TGTGCCAGCAGTTACCTCGGAGTAGCGCGAAGGGGCGAGCAGTACTTC,CASSYLGVARRGEQYF
TRBJ1-2,.,.,TRBV20-1,TGCAGTGCTAGACCGGGGACGGTCGGCTACACCTTC,CSARPGTVGYTF
TRBJ2-5,.,few,TRBV7-2,TGTGCCAGCACCCCGGGAGTTCTGGAGACCCAGTACTTC,CASTPGVLETQYF
TRBJ2-1,.,.,TRBV7-2,TGTGCCAGCAGCTTAGCCACCGGGCAGAGATTCGATGAGCAGTTCTTC,CASSLATGQRFDEQFF
TRBJ2-1,TRBD2,.,TRBV10-3,TGTGCCATCAGTGGATCTAGCGGGGGGGCCTCCTACAATGAGCAGTTCTTC,CAISGSSGGASYNEQFF
TRBJ2-6,.,once,TRBV10-3,TGTGCCATCAGTGAGACAGGAGGGCAGATGATCTCTGGGGCCAACGTCCTGGCTTTC,CAISETGGQMISGANVLAF
TRBJ1-2,.,few,TRBV5-8,TGTGCCAGCAGCCCAGGGAGACAAATCGATGGCTACACCTTC,CASSPGRQIDGYTF
TRBJ2-3,TRBD2,.,TRBV20-1,TGCAGTGCTAGGGCGGGTTCGGGGGGTACGCAGTATTTT,CSARAGSGGTQYF
TRBJ2-1,.,.,TRBV19,TGTGCCAGTAGTATCGCGGCGCAGGGTCGCTTCAATGAGCAGTTCTTC,CASSIAAQGRFNEQFF
TRBJ2-1,TRBD1,.,TRBV2,TGTGCCAGCAGTGGCGACAGGGATGAGCAGTTCTTC,CASSGDRDEQFF
TRBJ2-1,.,.,TRBV24-1,TGTGCCACCAGTGAGGGACATCACAATGAGCAGTTCTTC,CATSEGHHNEQFF
TRBJ2-4,TRBD1,few,TRBV7-2,TGTGCCAGCAGCTTGCAAGGGGGCGGTCGGAACATTCAGTACTTC,CASSLQGGGRNIQYF
TRBJ2-7,.,.,TRBV6-5,TGTGCCAGCAGCGACGGGCCCCGGAGGGCTTTCTACGAGCAGTACTTC,CASSDGPRRAFYEQYF
TRBJ2-7,.,.,TRBV3-1,TGTGCCAGCAGCTTACCCGGGACCACCGAGCAGTACTTC,CASSLPGTTEQYF
TRBJ1-2,.,.,TRBV9,TGTGCCAGCAGCGTAGGTCGCGGGGGGGGCTATGGCTACACCTTC,CASSVGRGGGYGYTF
TRBJ2-1,.,.,TRBV29-1,TGCAGCGGGCTGACAGACCAAGAGACCCAGTTCTTC,CSGLTDQETQFF
TRBJ1-2,.,.,TRBV20-1,TGCAGTGCTCCCCCCCCGAAGGGCGGTGGCTACACCTTC,CSAPPPKGGGYTF
TRBJ1-2,.,few,TRBV6-2/TRBV6-3,TGTGCCAGCAGTTACCCCAGGGGCCTCTATGGCTACACCTTC,CASSYPRGLYGYTF
TRBJ2-3,TRBD2,.,TRBV6-2/TRBV6-3,TGTGCCAGCAGACCACTAGCGGGGGGGCCTCAGGATACGCAGTATTTT,CASRPLAGGPQDTQYF
TRBJ2-1,.,once,TRBV30,TGTGCCTGGAGTCTAGGGGCCAGCTCCTACAATGAGCAGTTCTTC,CAWSLGASSYNEQFF
TRBJ2-7,TRBD2,few,TRBV25-1,TGTGCCAGCAGTGTCCTCGGGAGGGAGCAGTACTTC,CASSVLGREQYF
TRBJ1-2,TRBD1,few,TRBV5-1,TGCGCCAGCAGCCCGGGACAGGGGTCTGATGGCTACACCTTC,CASSPGQGSDGYTF
TRBJ2-5,TRBD2,.,TRBV7-2,TGTGCCAGCAGCTTCGCGGGGGTGAACCAGTACTTC,CASSFAGVNQYF
TRBJ2-7,.,.,TRBV4-3,TGCGCCAGCAGCCGGGAAAGGGATAGGTCCTACGGGCAGTACTTC,CASSRERDRSYGQYF
TRBJ2-1,.,.,TRBV5-6,TGTGCCAGCAGCTTGGGTTCGGCTCGGGAGACCCAGTTCTTC,CASSLGSARETQFF
TRBJ1-4,.,.,TRBV29-1,TGCAGCGCCCGCCCGGGGGCGTCAAGCTCGGAACTGTTTTTT,CSARPGASSSELFF
TRBJ2-5,.,once,TRBV3-1,TGTGCCAGCAGCCGGAGGGTGTGGGAGACCCAGTACTTC,CASSRRVWETQYF
TRBJ2-2,.,.,TRBV7-2,TGTGCCAGCAGCTTGGCGCCCACCGGGGAGCTGTTTTTT,CASSLAPTGELFF
TRBJ1-1,TRBD1,few,TRBV7-9,TGTGCCAGCAGCCCCAGGGGGGCGGACACTGAAGCTTTCTTT,CASSPRGADTEAFF
TRBJ2-7,.,few,TRBV20-1,TGCAGTGCTAGATCGCGGGGTAAATCGGGCGAGCAGTACTTC,CSARSRGKSGEQYF
TRBJ2-7,.,.,TRBV7-2,TGTGCCAGCAGCACCATTCGGGGGGACAAGCAGTACTTC,CASSTIRGDKQYF
TRBJ1-4,.,.,TRBV27,TGTGCCAGCAGACGAGGGGGGACGGGAAATGAAAAACTGTTTTTT,CASRRGGTGNEKLFF
TRBJ2-7,.,.,TRBV6-6,TGTGCCAGCAGTTACGTCAGTTATGGGGCCTACGAGCAGTACTTC,CASSYVSYGAYEQYF
TRBJ1-2,TRBD1,.,TRBV11-2,TGTGCCAGTAGCTTAGATCACCAGGGGGCGGCTGGCTACACCTTC,CASSLDHQGAAGYTF
TRBJ2-5,.,.,TRBV27,TGTGCCAGCAGTCCATCCCCGACGGGGTCATTGGAGACCCAGTACTTC,CASSPSPTGSLETQYF
TRBJ1-1,TRBD1,.,TRBV20-1,TGCAGTGCTAGGCTATTACAGGGGACGCTTATAGTCACTGAAGCTTTCTTT,CSARLLQGTLIVTEAFF
TRBJ2-3,TRBD1,few,TRBV3-1,TGTGCCAGCAGACCAGGCAGGGGGTTGGCAGATACGCAGTATTTT,CASRPGRGLADTQYF
TRBJ2-2,TRBD2,.,TRBV7-9,TGTGCCAGCAGCCCTAGCGGTAACACCGGGGAGCTGTTTTTT,CASSPSGNTGELFF